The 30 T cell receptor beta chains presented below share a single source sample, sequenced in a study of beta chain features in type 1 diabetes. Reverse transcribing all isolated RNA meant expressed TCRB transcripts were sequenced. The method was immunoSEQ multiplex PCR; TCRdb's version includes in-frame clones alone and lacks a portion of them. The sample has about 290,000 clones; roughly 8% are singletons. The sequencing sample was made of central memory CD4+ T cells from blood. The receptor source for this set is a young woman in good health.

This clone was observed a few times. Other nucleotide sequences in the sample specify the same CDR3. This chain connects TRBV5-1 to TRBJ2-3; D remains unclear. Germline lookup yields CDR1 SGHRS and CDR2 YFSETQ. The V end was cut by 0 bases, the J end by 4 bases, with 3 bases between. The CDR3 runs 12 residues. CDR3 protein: CASSLVPDTQYF. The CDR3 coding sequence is TGCGCCAGCAGCTTGGTCCCAGATACGCAGTATTTT. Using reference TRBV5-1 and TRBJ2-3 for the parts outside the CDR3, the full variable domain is KAGVTQTPRYLIKTRGQQVTLSCSPISGHRSVSWYQQTPGQGLQFLFEYFSETQRNKGNFPGRFSGRQFSNSRSEMNVSTLELGDSALYLCASSLVPDTQYFGPGTRLTVL.

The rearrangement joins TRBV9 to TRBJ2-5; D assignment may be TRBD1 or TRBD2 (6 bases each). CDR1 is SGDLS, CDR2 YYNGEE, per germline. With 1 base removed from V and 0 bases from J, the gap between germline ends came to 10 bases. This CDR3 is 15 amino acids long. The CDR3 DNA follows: TGTGCCAGCAGCGTACTCGGGGGCAACCAAGAGACCCAGTACTTC. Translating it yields CASSVLGGNQETQYF.

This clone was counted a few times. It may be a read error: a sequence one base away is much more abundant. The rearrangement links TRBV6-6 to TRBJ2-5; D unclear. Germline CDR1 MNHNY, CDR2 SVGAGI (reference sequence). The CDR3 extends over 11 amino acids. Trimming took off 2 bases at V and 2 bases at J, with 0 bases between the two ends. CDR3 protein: CASSYQETQYF. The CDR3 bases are TGTGCCAGCAGTTACCAAGAGACCCAGTACTTC.

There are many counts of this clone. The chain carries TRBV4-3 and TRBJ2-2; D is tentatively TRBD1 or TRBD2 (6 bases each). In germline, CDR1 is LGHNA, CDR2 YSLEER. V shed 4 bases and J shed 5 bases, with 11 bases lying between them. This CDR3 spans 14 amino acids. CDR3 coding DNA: TGCGCCAGCAGCCCGGGGGCTCTTACCGGGGAGCTGTTTTTT. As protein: CASSPGALTGELFF.

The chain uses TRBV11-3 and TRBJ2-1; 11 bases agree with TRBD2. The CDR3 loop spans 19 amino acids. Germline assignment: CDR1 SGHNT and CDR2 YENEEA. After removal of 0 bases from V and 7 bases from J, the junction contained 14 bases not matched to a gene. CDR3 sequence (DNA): TGTGCCAGCAGCTTAGAAAAATTAGCGGGAGGGCCATGGGGAAATGAGCAGTTCTTC. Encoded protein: CASSLEKLAGGPWGNEQFF.

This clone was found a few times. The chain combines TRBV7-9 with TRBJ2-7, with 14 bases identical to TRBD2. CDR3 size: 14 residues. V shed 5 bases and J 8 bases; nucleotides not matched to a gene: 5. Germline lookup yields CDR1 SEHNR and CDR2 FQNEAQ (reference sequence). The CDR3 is CASSPGLAGEQQYF. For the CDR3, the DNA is TGTGCCAGCAGCCCGGGACTAGCGGGGGAACAGCAGTACTTC.

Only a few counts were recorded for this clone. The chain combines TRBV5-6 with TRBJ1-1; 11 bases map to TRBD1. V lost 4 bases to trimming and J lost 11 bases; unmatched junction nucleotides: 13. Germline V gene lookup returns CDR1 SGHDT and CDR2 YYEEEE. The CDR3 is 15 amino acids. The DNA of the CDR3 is TGTGCCAGCAGCCTAGCCGGGACAGGGGGAGGTAAGGCTTTCTTT. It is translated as CASSLAGTGGGKAFF.

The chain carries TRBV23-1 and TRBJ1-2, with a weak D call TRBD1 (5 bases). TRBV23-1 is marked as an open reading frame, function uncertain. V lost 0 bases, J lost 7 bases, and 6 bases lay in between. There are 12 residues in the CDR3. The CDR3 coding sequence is TGCGCCAGCAGTCAATCAAGGGGTGGCTACACCTTC. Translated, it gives CASSQSRGGYTF.

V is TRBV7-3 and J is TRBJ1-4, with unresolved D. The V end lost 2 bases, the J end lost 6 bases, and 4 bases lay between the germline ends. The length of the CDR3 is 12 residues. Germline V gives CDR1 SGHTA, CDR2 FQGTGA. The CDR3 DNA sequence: TGTGCCAGCAGCTTACCGCATGAAAAACTGTTTTTT. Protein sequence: CASSLPHEKLFF.

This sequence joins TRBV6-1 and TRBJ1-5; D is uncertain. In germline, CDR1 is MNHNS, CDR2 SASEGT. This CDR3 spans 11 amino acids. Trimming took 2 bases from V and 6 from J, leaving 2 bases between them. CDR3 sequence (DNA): TGTGCCAGCAGTGAATTTCAGCCCCAGCATTTT. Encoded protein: CASSEFQPQHF.

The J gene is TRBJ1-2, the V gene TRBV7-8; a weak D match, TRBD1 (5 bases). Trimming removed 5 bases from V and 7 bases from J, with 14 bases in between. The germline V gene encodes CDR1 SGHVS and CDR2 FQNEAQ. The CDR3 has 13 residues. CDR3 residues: CASSPSVGAGYTF. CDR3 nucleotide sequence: TGTGCCAGCAGCCCCAGTGTCGGGGCTGGCTACACCTTC.

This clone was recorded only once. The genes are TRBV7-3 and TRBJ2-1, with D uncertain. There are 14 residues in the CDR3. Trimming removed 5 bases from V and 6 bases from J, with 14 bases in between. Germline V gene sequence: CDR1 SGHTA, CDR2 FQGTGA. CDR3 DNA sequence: TGTGCCAGCAGCAGGAGTTCGGTTGGCAATGAGCAGTTCTTC. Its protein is CASSRSSVGNEQFF.

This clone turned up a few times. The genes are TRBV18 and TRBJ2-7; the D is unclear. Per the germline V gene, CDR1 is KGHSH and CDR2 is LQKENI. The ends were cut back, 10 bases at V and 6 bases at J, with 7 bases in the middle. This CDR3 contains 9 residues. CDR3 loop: CAKPPEQYV. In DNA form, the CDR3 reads TGTGCCAAACCCCCCGAGCAGTACGTC.

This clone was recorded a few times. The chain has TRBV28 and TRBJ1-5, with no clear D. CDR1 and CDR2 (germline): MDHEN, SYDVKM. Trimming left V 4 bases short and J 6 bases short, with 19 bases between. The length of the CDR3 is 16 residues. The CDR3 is CASSSQTGRFGQPQHF. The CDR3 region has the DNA TGTGCCAGCAGTTCCCAAACCGGACGGTTCGGTCAGCCCCAGCATTTT.

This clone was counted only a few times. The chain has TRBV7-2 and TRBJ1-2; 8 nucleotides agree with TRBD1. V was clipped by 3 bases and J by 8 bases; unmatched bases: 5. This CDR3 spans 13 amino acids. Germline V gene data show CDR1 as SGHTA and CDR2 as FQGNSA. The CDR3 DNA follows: TGTGCCAGCAGCTTGACAGGGGATCTAGGCTACACCTTC. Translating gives CASSLTGDLGYTF.

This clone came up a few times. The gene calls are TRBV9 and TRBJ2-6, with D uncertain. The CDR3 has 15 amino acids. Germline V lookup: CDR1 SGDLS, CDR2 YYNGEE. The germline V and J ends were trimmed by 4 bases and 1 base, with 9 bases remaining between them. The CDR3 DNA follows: TGTGCCAGCAGCCCTAGGGCTTCTGGGGCCAACGTCCTGACTTTC. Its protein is CASSPRASGANVLTF.

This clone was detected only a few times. The CDR3 protein is CASSRAAGGIQETQYF. DNA for the CDR3: TGTGCCAGCAGCCGGGCGGCGGGAGGGATCCAAGAGACCCAGTACTTC. This chain uses TRBV11-1 with TRBJ2-5; 9 nucleotides align to TRBD2. The germline gives CDR1 SGHAT, CDR2 FQDESV (reference sequence). Losses at the gene ends were 5 bases for V and 1 base for J; bases not matched to a gene: 8. This CDR3 region has 16 residues.

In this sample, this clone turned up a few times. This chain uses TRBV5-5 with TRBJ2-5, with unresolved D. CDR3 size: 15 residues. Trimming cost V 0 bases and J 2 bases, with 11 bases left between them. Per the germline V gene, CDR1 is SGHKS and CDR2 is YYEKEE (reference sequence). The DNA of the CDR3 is TGTGCCAGCAGCTTGGAAGGGTGGGCGCAAGAGACCCAGTACTTC. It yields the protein CASSLEGWAQETQYF. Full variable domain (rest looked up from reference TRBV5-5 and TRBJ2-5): DAGVTQSPTHLIKTRGQQVTLRCSPISGHKSVSWYQQVLGQGPQFIFQYYEKEERGRGNFPDRFSARQFPNYSSELNVNALLLGDSALYLCASSLEGWAQETQYFGPGTRLLVL.

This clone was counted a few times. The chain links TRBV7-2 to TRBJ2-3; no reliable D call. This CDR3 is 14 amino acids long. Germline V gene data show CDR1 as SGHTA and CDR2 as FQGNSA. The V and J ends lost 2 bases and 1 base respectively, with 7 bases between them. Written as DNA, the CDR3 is TGTGCCAGCAGCTTAAACTGGGGCACAGATACGCAGTATTTT. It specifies CASSLNWGTDTQYF. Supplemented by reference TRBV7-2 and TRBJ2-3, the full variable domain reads GAGVSQSPSNKVTEKGKDVELRCDPISGHTALYWYRQSLGQGLEFLIYFQGNSAPDKSGLPSDRFSAERTGGSVSTLTIQRTQQEDSAVYLCASSLNWGTDTQYFGPGTRLTVL.

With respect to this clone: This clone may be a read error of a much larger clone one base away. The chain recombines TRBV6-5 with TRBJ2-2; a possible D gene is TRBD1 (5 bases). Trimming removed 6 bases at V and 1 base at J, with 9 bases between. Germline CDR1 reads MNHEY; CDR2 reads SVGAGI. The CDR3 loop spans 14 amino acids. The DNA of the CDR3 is TGTGCCAGCAGCCGTACAGGGAACACCGGGGAGCTGTTTTTT. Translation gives CASSRTGNTGELFF.

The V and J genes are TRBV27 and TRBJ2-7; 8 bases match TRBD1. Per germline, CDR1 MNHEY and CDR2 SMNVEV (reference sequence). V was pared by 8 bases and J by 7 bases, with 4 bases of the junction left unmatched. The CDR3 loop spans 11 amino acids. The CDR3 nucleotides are TGTGCCAGCGGACAGGGAAGGGAGCAGTACTTC. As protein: CASGQGREQYF.

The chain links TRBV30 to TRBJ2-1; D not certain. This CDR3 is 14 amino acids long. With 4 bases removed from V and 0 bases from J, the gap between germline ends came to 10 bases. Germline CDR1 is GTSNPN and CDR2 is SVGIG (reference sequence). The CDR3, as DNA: TGTGCCTGGATCAAGAGCCACTCCTACAATGAGCAGTTCTTC. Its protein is CAWIKSHSYNEQFF.

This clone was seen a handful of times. CDR3 sequence: CASSSRGGAGNTDTQYF. The DNA of the CDR3 is TGTGCCAGCAGCTCCCGGGGGGGAGCGGGGAACACAGATACGCAGTATTTT. The chain carries TRBV7-2 and TRBJ2-3; 8 bases align to TRBD2. The length of the CDR3 is 17 residues. Germline assignment: CDR1 SGHTA and CDR2 FQGNSA. J gave up 2 bases and V 4 bases, and 11 bases lay outside the gene matches.

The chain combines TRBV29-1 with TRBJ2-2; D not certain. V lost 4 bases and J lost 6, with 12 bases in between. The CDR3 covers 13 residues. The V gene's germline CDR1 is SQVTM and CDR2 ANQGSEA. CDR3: CSVVTPWPGELFF. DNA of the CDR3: TGCAGCGTTGTCACGCCATGGCCCGGGGAGCTGTTTTTT.

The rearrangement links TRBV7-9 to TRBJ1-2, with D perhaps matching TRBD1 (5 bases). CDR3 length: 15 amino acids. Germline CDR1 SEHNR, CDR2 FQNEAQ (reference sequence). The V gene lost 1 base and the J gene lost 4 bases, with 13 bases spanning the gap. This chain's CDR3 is CASSLEGPRTYGYTF. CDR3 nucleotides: TGTGCCAGCAGCTTAGAGGGACCCAGAACCTATGGCTACACCTTC. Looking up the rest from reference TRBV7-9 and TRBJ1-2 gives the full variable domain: DTGVSQNPRHKITKRGQNVTFRCDPISEHNRLYWYRQTLGQGPEFLTYFQNEAQLEKSRLLSDRFSAERPKGSFSTLEIQRTEQGDSAMYLCASSLEGPRTYGYTFGSGTRLTVV.

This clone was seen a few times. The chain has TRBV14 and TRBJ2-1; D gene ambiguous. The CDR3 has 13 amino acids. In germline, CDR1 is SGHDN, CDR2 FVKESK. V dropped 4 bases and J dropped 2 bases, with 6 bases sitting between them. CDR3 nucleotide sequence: TGTGCCAGCAGCCTCGGAACCTACAATGAGCAGTTCTTC. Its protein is CASSLGTYNEQFF. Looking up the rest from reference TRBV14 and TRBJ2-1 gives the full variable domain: EAGVTQFPSHSVIEKGQTVTLRCDPISGHDNLYWYRRVMGKEIKFLLHFVKESKQDESGMPNNRFLAERTGGTYSTLKVQPAELEDSGVYFCASSLGTYNEQFFGPGTRLTVL.

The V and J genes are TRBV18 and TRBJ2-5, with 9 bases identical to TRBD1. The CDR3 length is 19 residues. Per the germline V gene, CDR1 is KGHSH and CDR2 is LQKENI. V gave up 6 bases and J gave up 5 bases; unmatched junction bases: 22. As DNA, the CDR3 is TGTGCCAGCTCTCCCACCTCTATTCCGGGACAGGGTAGGATGGAGACCCAGTACTTC. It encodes CASSPTSIPGQGRMETQYF.

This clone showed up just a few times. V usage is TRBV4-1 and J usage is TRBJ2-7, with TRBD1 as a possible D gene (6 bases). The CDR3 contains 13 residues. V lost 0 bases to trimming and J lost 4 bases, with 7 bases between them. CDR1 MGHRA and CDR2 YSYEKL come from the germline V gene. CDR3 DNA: TGCGCCAGCAGCCAAGAAGGACAGTACGAGCAGTACTTC. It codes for CASSQEGQYEQYF.

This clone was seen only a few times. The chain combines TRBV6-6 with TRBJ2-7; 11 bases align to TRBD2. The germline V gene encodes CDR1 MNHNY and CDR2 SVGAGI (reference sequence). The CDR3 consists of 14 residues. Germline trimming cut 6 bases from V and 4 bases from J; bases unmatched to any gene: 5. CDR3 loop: CASRRTSGGYEQYV. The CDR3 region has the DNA TGTGCCAGCAGAAGAACTAGCGGGGGTTACGAGCAGTACGTC.

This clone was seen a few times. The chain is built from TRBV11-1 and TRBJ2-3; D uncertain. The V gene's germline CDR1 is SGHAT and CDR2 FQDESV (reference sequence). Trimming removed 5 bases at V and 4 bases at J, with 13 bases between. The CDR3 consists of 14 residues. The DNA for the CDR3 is TGTGCCAGCAGCCCGAAGGGAACCGCAGATACGCAGTATTTT. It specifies CASSPKGTADTQYF.